The rows below give T cell receptor beta chains drawn from one sample of a study of cytomegalovirus exposure and HLA in healthy donors. The protocol was immunoSEQ multiplex PCR, while the TCRdb copy is restricted to in-frame clones and leaves out a portion. The data show around 120,000 clones, 86% seen once. Material for sequencing was PBMCs. The receptors derive from a man between 18 and 35 years old in good health and CMV-seronegative. CDR3s include the opening cysteine and the closing phenylalanine or tryptophan. Fields, in order: clone size, V gene, J gene, D gene, CDR3 protein, CDR3 DNA. D genes are given only for firm matches. Clone sizes are given selectively: once, few, many, or a class where the clone is expanded.

-	TRBV29-1	TRBJ1-1	-	CSVDRGSVSEAFF	TGCAGCGTTGATAGGGGGAGTGTCTCTGAAGCTTTCTTT
-	TRBV7-9	TRBJ1-2	TRBD1	CASSFPRDRENYGYTF	TGTGCCAGCAGCTTCCCTCGGGACAGGGAAAACTATGGCTACACCTTC
-	TRBV5-1	TRBJ2-7	TRBD2	CASSRTGTSGSYEQYF	TGCGCCAGCAGCCGGACCGGGACTAGCGGCTCCTACGAGCAGTACTTC
-	TRBV29-1	TRBJ2-7	TRBD1	CSVVRDRGEQYF	TGCAGCGTTGTTAGGGACAGAGGAGAGCAGTACTTC
-	TRBV6-1	TRBJ2-7	-	CASSDTYEQYF	TGTGCCAGCAGTGACACCTACGAGCAGTACTTC
-	TRBV6-1	TRBJ2-1	-	CASSSRGWDEQFF	TGTGCCAGCAGTAGCCGGGGGTGGGATGAGCAGTTCTTC
-	TRBV6-6	TRBJ1-2	TRBD1	CASSRGTGTLNYGYTF	TGTGCCAGCAGCCGTGGGACAGGGACCTTGAACTATGGCTACACCTTC
-	TRBV6-1	TRBJ1-2	-	CASSPSSYGYTF	TGTGCCAGCAGTCCTAGCAGCTATGGCTACACCTTC
few	TRBV30	TRBJ1-1	-	CAWTHQGLRNTEAFF	TGTGCCTGGACCCACCAGGGGTTGAGGAACACTGAAGCTTTCTTT
-	TRBV7-2	TRBJ2-5	TRBD2	CASSLRAGGPGETQYF	TGTGCCAGCAGCTTAAGAGCGGGAGGGCCGGGGGAGACCCAGTACTTC
-	TRBV5-4	TRBJ1-2	TRBD1	CASSLGRGADYGYTF	TGTGCCAGCAGCCTAGGCAGGGGGGCGGACTATGGCTACACCTTC
-	TRBV4-1	TRBJ2-6	TRBD1	CASSDRAGANVLTF	TGCGCCAGCAGCGACAGGGCTGGGGCCAACGTCCTGACTTTC
-	TRBV5-4	TRBJ2-5	TRBD1	CASSFGQGRETQYF	TGTGCCAGCAGCTTTGGACAGGGCAGAGAGACCCAGTACTTC